A selection of T cell receptor beta chains follows, all from one sample in a study of shared clonotypes between healthy human individuals. The assay was immunoSEQ multiplex PCR, and TCRdb's table has in-frame clones only and misses some. The profile covers fewer than 2.5 million clones, with 93% appearing a single time and approximately 0.35% taken by the ten largest. The source material was naive CD4+ T cells from PBMCs. The receptors come from a man aged 18 to 29 in good health. Some clones in this sample may be carry-over from other donors' samples. The CDR3 runs from the conserved cysteine through the conserved F or W. A D gene is named only where the DNA matches it firmly. Size tells how often a clone was seen (once, few, many) or the class of an expanded clone, and some rows leave it out.

clone size: NA
D gene: TRBD1
V gene: TRBV9
J gene: TRBJ2-6
CDR3 protein: CASSPPGQGAGGANVLTF
CDR3 DNA: TGTGCCAGCAGCCCTCCGGGACAGGGGGCTGGTGGGGCCAACGTCCTGACTTTC

clone size: NA
D gene: TRBD2
V gene: TRBV9
J gene: TRBJ2-7
CDR3 protein: CASSAQTSGPYEQYF
CDR3 DNA: TGTGCCAGCAGCGCGCAGACTAGCGGCCCCTACGAGCAGTACTTC

clone size: NA
D gene: NA
V gene: TRBV6-8
J gene: TRBJ2-4
CDR3 protein: CASIQGHSLELAKNIQYF
CDR3 DNA: TGTGCCAGCATTCAAGGACACAGTCTTGAACTAGCCAAAAACATTCAGTACTTC

clone size: NA
D gene: NA
V gene: TRBV7-9
J gene: TRBJ2-5
CDR3 protein: CASSLVQGSLETQYF
CDR3 DNA: TGTGCCAGCAGCTTAGTTCAGGGTTCCCTGGAGACCCAGTACTTC

clone size: NA
D gene: NA
V gene: TRBV2
J gene: TRBJ2-7
CDR3 protein: CASMIGGAQYF
CDR3 DNA: TGTGCCAGCATGATAGGTGGGGCGCAGTACTTC

clone size: NA
D gene: TRBD2
V gene: TRBV7-3
J gene: TRBJ2-2
CDR3 protein: CASSLGRDQGELFF
CDR3 DNA: TGTGCCAGCAGCTTGGGGAGGGATCAGGGGGAGCTGTTTTTT

clone size: NA
D gene: TRBD1
V gene: TRBV19
J gene: TRBJ1-5
CDR3 protein: CASSWFFRDRGGHSNQPQHF
CDR3 DNA: TGTGCCAGTAGCTGGTTCTTCCGGGACAGGGGCGGTCATAGCAATCAGCCCCAGCATTTT

clone size: NA
D gene: TRBD2
V gene: TRBV6-1
J gene: TRBJ2-7
CDR3 protein: CASSEQSGTQSSYEQYF
CDR3 DNA: TGTGCCAGCAGTGAACAAAGCGGGACTCAAAGCTCCTACGAGCAGTACTTC

clone size: NA
D gene: NA
V gene: TRBV7-2
J gene: TRBJ1-5
CDR3 protein: CASSSRGGANQPQHF
CDR3 DNA: TGTGCCAGCAGCTCAAGAGGGGGGGCCAATCAGCCCCAGCATTTT

clone size: once
D gene: TRBD2
V gene: TRBV28
J gene: TRBJ2-3
CDR3 protein: CASSLAGGAGTDTQYF
CDR3 DNA: TGTGCCAGCAGTTTGGCGGGAGGTGCCGGCACAGATACGCAGTATTTT

clone size: NA
D gene: TRBD1
V gene: TRBV9
J gene: TRBJ1-1
CDR3 protein: CASSVDRGLNTEAFF
CDR3 DNA: TGTGCCAGCAGCGTAGACAGGGGCCTGAACACTGAAGCTTTCTTT

clone size: NA
D gene: NA
V gene: TRBV21-1
J gene: TRBJ2-5
CDR3 protein: CASNPRSGREETQYF
CDR3 DNA: TGTGCCAGCAACCCCCGTAGCGGGAGGGAAGAGACCCAGTACTTC

clone size: NA
D gene: NA
V gene: TRBV28
J gene: TRBJ1-2
CDR3 protein: CASSLAGAGPARGYTF
CDR3 DNA: TGTGCCAGCAGTTTAGCTGGTGCGGGCCCTGCACGTGGCTACACCTTC

clone size: NA
D gene: NA
V gene: TRBV25-1
J gene: TRBJ2-5
CDR3 protein: CASSETGNQETQYF
CDR3 DNA: TGTGCCAGCAGTGAAACAGGGAACCAAGAGACCCAGTACTTC

clone size: NA
D gene: TRBD2
V gene: TRBV7-9
J gene: TRBJ2-1
CDR3 protein: CASSPGLAGGNEQFF
CDR3 DNA: TGTGCCAGCAGTCCCGGACTAGCGGGGGGGAATGAGCAGTTCTTC

clone size: NA
D gene: NA
V gene: TRBV21-1
J gene: TRBJ2-1
CDR3 protein: CASSLGQGIGGQFF
CDR3 DNA: TGTGCCAGCAGTCTAGGACAGGGAATCGGTGGGCAGTTCTTC

clone size: NA
D gene: NA
V gene: TRBV11-2
J gene: TRBJ2-4
CDR3 protein: CASSLVLAKNIQYF
CDR3 DNA: TGTGCCAGCAGCTTAGTCTTAGCCAAAAACATTCAGTACTTC

clone size: NA
D gene: NA
V gene: TRBV4-2
J gene: TRBJ2-7
CDR3 protein: CASSPQGYEQYF
CDR3 DNA: TGTGCCAGCAGCCCACAGGGCTACGAGCAGTACTTC

clone size: NA
D gene: NA
V gene: TRBV11-3
J gene: TRBJ2-1
CDR3 protein: CASSLAGASYNEQFF
CDR3 DNA: TGTGCCAGCAGCTTAGCAGGGGCCTCCTACAATGAGCAGTTCTTC

clone size: NA
D gene: TRBD2
V gene: TRBV7-3
J gene: TRBJ2-2
CDR3 protein: CASSLHGRTSGNTGELFF
CDR3 DNA: TGTGCCAGCAGCTTACATGGCCGGACTAGCGGGAACACCGGGGAGCTGTTTTTT

clone size: once
D gene: NA
V gene: TRBV5-1
J gene: TRBJ2-7
CDR3 protein: CASSIARGSEQYF
CDR3 DNA: TGCGCCAGCAGCATCGCCCGAGGGTCCGAGCAGTACTTC

clone size: NA
D gene: NA
V gene: TRBV4-2
J gene: TRBJ2-3
CDR3 protein: CASSQDLGTDTQYF
CDR3 DNA: TGTGCCAGCAGCCAAGATCTGGGCACAGATACGCAGTATTTT

clone size: NA
D gene: NA
V gene: TRBV28
J gene: TRBJ2-7
CDR3 protein: CASSFTVTGTNTYEQYF
CDR3 DNA: TGTGCCAGCAGTTTTACAGTCACCGGGACAAATACCTACGAGCAGTACTTC

clone size: NA
D gene: TRBD2
V gene: TRBV29-1
J gene: TRBJ2-1
CDR3 protein: CSVGPTSGRARNNEQFF
CDR3 DNA: TGCAGCGTTGGGCCGACTAGCGGGAGGGCCCGAAACAATGAGCAGTTCTTC

clone size: NA
D gene: NA
V gene: TRBV29-1
J gene: TRBJ1-1
CDR3 protein: CSVAVMEGLGNTEAFF
CDR3 DNA: TGCAGCGTTGCGGTGATGGAGGGGTTGGGGAACACTGAAGCTTTCTTT

clone size: few
D gene: NA
V gene: TRBV30
J gene: TRBJ1-5
CDR3 protein: CAWTSQGSNQPQHF
CDR3 DNA: TGTGCCTGGACCAGTCAGGGGAGCAATCAGCCCCAGCATTTT

clone size: NA
D gene: NA
V gene: TRBV6-5
J gene: TRBJ2-2
CDR3 protein: CASIEASNGELFF
CDR3 DNA: TGTGCCAGCATCGAGGCTAGCAACGGGGAGCTGTTTTTT

clone size: NA
D gene: TRBD1
V gene: TRBV18
J gene: TRBJ2-3
CDR3 protein: CASSSGQGADTQYF
CDR3 DNA: TGTGCCAGCTCGTCGGGACAGGGGGCAGATACGCAGTATTTT

clone size: once
D gene: TRBD2
V gene: TRBV7-3
J gene: TRBJ2-1
CDR3 protein: CASSLTPGLATNEQFF
CDR3 DNA: TGTGCCAGCAGCTTAACCCCGGGACTAGCGACCAATGAGCAGTTCTTC

clone size: NA
D gene: NA
V gene: TRBV7-3
J gene: TRBJ2-7
CDR3 protein: CASMPIGGEPYEQYF
CDR3 DNA: TGTGCCAGCATGCCGATAGGGGGGGAGCCCTACGAGCAGTACTTC

clone size: NA
D gene: TRBD1
V gene: TRBV11-2
J gene: TRBJ1-1
CDR3 protein: CASSPTPGTGTFF
CDR3 DNA: TGTGCCAGCAGCCCTACACCCGGGACAGGGACTTTCTTT

clone size: NA
D gene: NA
V gene: TRBV18
J gene: TRBJ2-1
CDR3 protein: CASSPGQGKGGVF
CDR3 DNA: TGTGCCAGCTCACCGGGGCAGGGGAAAGGAGGGGTCTTC

clone size: NA
D gene: NA
V gene: TRBV27
J gene: TRBJ1-5
CDR3 protein: CASSSRGGGQPQHF
CDR3 DNA: TGTGCCAGCAGTTCCCGTGGGGGGGGTCAGCCCCAGCATTTT

clone size: NA
D gene: NA
V gene: TRBV2
J gene: TRBJ2-3
CDR3 protein: CASRFGAASTDTQYF
CDR3 DNA: TGTGCCAGCAGGTTTGGGGCTGCAAGCACAGATACGCAGTATTTT

clone size: NA
D gene: TRBD2
V gene: TRBV4-1
J gene: TRBJ2-7
CDR3 protein: CASSQGPGGTYEQYF
CDR3 DNA: TGCGCCAGCAGCCAAGGGCCGGGGGGGACCTACGAGCAGTACTTC

clone size: NA
D gene: TRBD2
V gene: TRBV9
J gene: TRBJ2-3
CDR3 protein: CASSVTSGTHVRSTDTQYF
CDR3 DNA: TGTGCCAGCAGCGTAACTAGCGGGACCCATGTTCGGAGCACAGATACGCAGTATTTT

clone size: NA
D gene: NA
V gene: TRBV7-3
J gene: TRBJ1-1
CDR3 protein: CASSPHWNTEAFF
CDR3 DNA: TGTGCCAGCAGCCCCCACTGGAACACTGAAGCTTTCTTT

clone size: NA
D gene: TRBD1
V gene: TRBV19
J gene: TRBJ1-5
CDR3 protein: CASNPDRDTQPQHF
CDR3 DNA: TGTGCCAGTAATCCCGACAGGGATACTCAGCCCCAGCATTTT

clone size: NA
D gene: TRBD2
V gene: TRBV28
J gene: TRBJ2-7
CDR3 protein: CASSSPGTRRVEQYF
CDR3 DNA: TGTGCCAGCAGCTCCCCCGGGACTAGAAGAGTCGAGCAGTACTTC

clone size: NA
D gene: TRBD1
V gene: TRBV28
J gene: TRBJ2-7
CDR3 protein: CASSLRDRDEQYF
CDR3 DNA: TGTGCCAGCAGCTTACGGGACAGGGACGAGCAGTACTTC

clone size: NA
D gene: NA
V gene: TRBV2
J gene: TRBJ2-7
CDR3 protein: CASVKNMLEQYF
CDR3 DNA: TGTGCCAGCGTGAAGAATATGCTGGAGCAGTACTTC

clone size: once
D gene: NA
V gene: TRBV5-4
J gene: TRBJ1-4
CDR3 protein: CASSRIGNEKLFF
CDR3 DNA: TGTGCCAGCAGCAGGATAGGCAATGAAAAACTGTTTTTT

clone size: NA
D gene: NA
V gene: TRBV6-5
J gene: TRBJ2-3
CDR3 protein: CASSYSGPSTDTQYF
CDR3 DNA: TGTGCCAGCAGTTACTCGGGACCAAGCACAGATACGCAGTATTTT

clone size: NA
D gene: NA
V gene: TRBV21-1
J gene: TRBJ2-3
CDR3 protein: CASSNFGTSGVLTDTQYF
CDR3 DNA: TGTGCCAGCAGCAACTTCGGGACTAGCGGGGTTCTCACAGATACGCAGTATTTT

clone size: NA
D gene: NA
V gene: TRBV7-9
J gene: TRBJ2-7
CDR3 protein: CASRRGSSYEQYF
CDR3 DNA: TGTGCCAGCAGACGGGGGAGCTCCTACGAGCAGTACTTC

clone size: NA
D gene: TRBD2
V gene: TRBV28
J gene: TRBJ2-3
CDR3 protein: CASTLGLAGVTDTQYF
CDR3 DNA: TGTGCCAGCACCCTGGGACTAGCGGGGGTCACAGATACGCAGTATTTT

clone size: NA
D gene: TRBD1
V gene: TRBV19
J gene: TRBJ1-2
CDR3 protein: CASSREGGTGYGYTF
CDR3 DNA: TGTGCCAGTAGCAGAGAAGGTGGGACAGGGTACGGCTACACCTTC